The clone carrying this T cell receptor (beta chain) was recorded only once. What it recognizes is unknown. The junction and the germline gene differ at one end; a read error may be behind it. This specimen comes from a study of vaccination and CD4 T cells after COVID-19. Study at large: Vaccinees got either two BNT162b2 doses or two mRNA-1273 doses. In the control cultures, a CEFX pool, an HIV-1 Nef pool, or no peptide was supplied.

Time point noted: late sampling 161 to 241 days after vaccination in three convalescent patients. Stated treatment: approximately 11-day PBMC culture with coronavirus spike peptide pools or control peptides (ViraFEST assay). Sequenced with the Oncomine TCR Beta short-read assay was DNA taken from cultured CD4+ T cells. Once CD4+ T cells had been cultured, genomic DNA was extracted from them. Via MiXCR, TCRdb re-called the PCR reads, giving one row per CDR3 protein. The sample gives about 17,000 distinct CDR3 sequences, around 47% of which show up once; around 20% is in the top ten. Germline lookup yields CDR1 MDHEN and CDR2 SYDVKM. The CDR3 spans 15 residues.

Sequencing used CD4+ T cells from blood, cultured in vitro, obtained about 7 months after SARS-CoV-2 vaccination. The source is a human donor who had recovered from COVID-19. The chain uses TRBV28 and TRBJ2-7; maybe TRBD2 (6 bases). As DNA, the CDR3 is TGTGCCAGCAGTTTATTCCCCGGGGGATCCTGCGAGCAGTACTTC. Its translation is CASSLFPGGSCEQYF.